This entry concerns a single T cell receptor (beta chain). Its antigen is still unknown. The data were produced by immunoSEQ multiplex PCR, yet TCRdb's version contains in-frame clones alone and is incomplete. The repertoire holds about 83,000 clones, with about 90% as singletons. Germline V gene lookup returns CDR1 MNHEY and CDR2 SVGAGI. V shed 4 bases and J 5 bases; nucleotides not matched to a gene: 8. The CDR3 loop spans 15 amino acids. The sample comes from a study of OX40 agonist ivuxolimab in advanced cancers. At the level of the study: An anti-OX40 (CD134) antibody with agonistic activity, ivuxolimab, was administered to patients. Across the patients, intravenous ivuxolimab was delivered every 2 weeks at 0.01 to 10 mg/kg. Patients in dose escalation had liver, melanoma, kidney or head and neck cancers.

General study points: What antigens the expanded peripheral T cells recognized was never established.

The J gene is TRBJ1-5, the V gene TRBV6-5, with 7 bases that match TRBD1. The origin of this receptor is an adult with an advanced solid tumor such as melanoma, head and neck, liver or kidney cancer. The input for sequencing was CD4+ or CD8+ T cells sorted from blood, taken in a trial of the OX40 agonist ivuxolimab. The CDR3 spells CASSSDRLVYQPQHF. The CDR3 DNA reads as TGTGCCAGCAGTTCGGACAGGCTTGTTTATCAGCCCCAGCATTTT.